This passage covers 20 T cell receptor beta chains from one sample sequenced in a study of blood T cell repertoires in COVID-19. Clones were sequenced by immunoSEQ multiplex PCR, and TCRdb holds only the in-frame ones, with some missing. The sample includes fewer than 300,000 clones, approximately 84% seen only once; the top ten take roughly 14%. The specimen was peripheral blood. The receptors shown here come from a person aged 70 to 85 with COVID-19, enrolled during active disease.

Points on this clone: Within the sample, other DNA sequences also encode this same CDR3. The chain joins TRBV7-2 to TRBJ2-7, with TRBD1 matching 7 bases. With V trimmed by 5 bases and J by 4 bases, 8 bases remained unmatched. Looked up from germline, CDR1 is SGHTA and CDR2 is FQGNSA. This CDR3 is built from 14 residues. CDR3 sequence reads: CASSLDRASYEQYF. CDR3 nucleotide sequence: TGTGCCAGCAGCCTCGACAGGGCCTCATACGAGCAGTACTTC.

The rearrangement uses TRBV5-4 and TRBJ1-2, with 7 positions matching TRBD1. Unmatched junction bases numbered 8, after V lost 4 bases and J lost 2 bases. Germline CDR1 reads SGHNT; CDR2 reads YYREEE (reference sequence). The CDR3 runs 15 residues. The CDR3 DNA sequence: TGTGCCAGCAGCCCCCGGACAGGAATCAACTATGGCTACACCTTC. This codes for CASSPRTGINYGYTF.

The sample holds a few counts of this clone. The J gene is TRBJ1-4, the V gene TRBV28, with D maybe TRBD1 (6 bases). The CDR3 has 13 residues. Looked up from germline, CDR1 is MDHEN and CDR2 is SYDVKM. V lost 5 bases and J 8 bases, leaving 12 bases between the germline ends. The CDR3 here is CASSPTGLEKLFF. CDR3 DNA: TGTGCCAGCAGTCCCACAGGGTTGGAAAAACTGTTTTTT.

The chain employs TRBV28 and TRBJ2-7, with TRBD2 identical over 8 bases. The CDR3 covers 17 residues. J was trimmed by 5 bases and V by 3 bases; bases with no gene match: 15. The germline CDR1 and CDR2 sequences are MDHEN and SYDVKM. The chain's CDR3 is CASSLTGGRFETHEQYF. CDR3 coding DNA: TGTGCCAGCAGTTTGACGGGGGGGCGCTTCGAGACCCACGAGCAGTACTTC.

The V and J genes are TRBV19 and TRBJ1-1; no clear D. Per the germline V gene, CDR1 is LNHDA and CDR2 is SQIVND (reference sequence). Trimming removed 3 bases from V and 5 bases from J, with 19 bases in between. The length of the CDR3 is 16 residues. The DNA for the CDR3 is TGTGCCAGTAGTATCGGTCGTGTCTCACTCGGTACTGAAGCTTTCTTT. This encodes CASSIGRVSLGTEAFF.

This chain joins TRBV4-2 and TRBJ2-5, with a possible D match to TRBD2 (5 bases). The CDR3 extends over 14 amino acids. V lost 1 base and J 5 bases, leaving 11 bases between the germline ends. Germline V gene lookup returns CDR1 LGHNA and CDR2 YNFKEQ. The DNA of the CDR3 is TGTGCCAGCAGCCAAGTGGAGCGGTTTGAGACCCAGTACTTC. Amino acid sequence: CASSQVERFETQYF.

The rearrangement links TRBV24-1 to TRBJ2-2; TRBD1 aligns across 9 bases. Looked up from germline, CDR1 is KGHDR and CDR2 is SFDVKD. V lost 4 bases to trimming and J lost 5 bases; unmatched junction nucleotides: 1. CDR3 size: 14 residues. The CDR3 DNA follows: TGTGCCACCAGTGAGACAGGGGGGACCGGGGAGCTGTTTTTT. Translating it yields CATSETGGTGELFF.

The V call is TRBV7-8, the J call TRBJ1-2; no definite D call. V dropped 2 bases and J dropped 4 bases, with 14 bases sitting between them. This CDR3 has 15 residues. Germline CDR1 SGHVS, CDR2 FQNEAQ. Here the CDR3 DNA reads TGTGCCAGCAGCTTACAACAGAATCGTCTCTATGGCTACACCTTC. It encodes CASSLQQNRLYGYTF.

This chain links TRBV7-2 with TRBJ1-1; D call uncertain. V was shortened by 1 base and J by 4 bases, with 10 bases between the two germline ends. Looked up from germline, CDR1 is SGHTA and CDR2 is FQGNSA. The CDR3 contains 14 residues. The CDR3 DNA is TGTGCCAGCAGCTTAGGATCGGGAGGCACTGAAGCTTTCTTT. Translation gives CASSLGSGGTEAFF.

CDR3: CATQGSSGANVLTF. CDR3 coding DNA: TGTGCCACCCAGGGTTCTTCTGGGGCCAACGTCCTGACTTTC. V usage is TRBV24-1 and J usage is TRBJ2-6, with D maybe TRBD1 (5 bases). The germline V gene encodes CDR1 KGHDR and CDR2 SFDVKD. The CDR3 sequence is 14 residues long. V was trimmed by 9 bases and J by 1 base, leaving 9 bases between them.

This chain uses TRBV30 with TRBJ2-1, with TRBD2 matching over 8 bases. The germline V gene has CDR1 GTSNPN and CDR2 SVGIG (reference sequence). The CDR3 covers 13 residues. The V and J ends lost 4 bases and 3 bases, in that order; junction bases with no gene match: 2. The CDR3 protein is CAWTGGGYNEQFF. DNA of the CDR3: TGTGCCTGGACGGGGGGGGGCTACAATGAGCAGTTCTTC.

This chain connects TRBV12-3 or TRBV12-4 to TRBJ1-6; D is uncertain. Trimming shortened V by 2 bases and J by 10 bases, and 9 bases separated the two germline ends. The CDR3 consists of 13 residues. CDR3 residues: CASSLIGASPLHF. The DNA for the CDR3 is TGTGCCAGCAGTTTAATAGGAGCGTCACCCCTCCACTTT.

There are a few counts of this clone. The chain combines TRBV29-1 with TRBJ1-3; D is possibly TRBD1 (5 bases). Germline lookup yields CDR1 SQVTM and CDR2 ANQGSEA. CDR3 length: 15 amino acids. The V end lost 3 bases, the J end lost 2 bases, and 14 bases lay between the germline ends. Here the CDR3 reads CSVDVVVGAGNTIYF. CDR3 DNA sequence: TGCAGCGTTGACGTCGTAGTAGGGGCTGGAAACACCATATATTTT.

V is TRBV7-2 and J is TRBJ1-2, with D perhaps matching TRBD1 (5 bases). Germline CDR1 and CDR2: SGHTA and FQGNSA. CDR3 length: 18 residues. Trimming removed 3 bases at V and 7 bases at J, with 27 bases between. CDR3 in DNA: TGTGCCAGCAGCTTGGTCATTGTTCCCAAACAGGCTAGGGCTGGCTACACCTTC. Its translation: CASSLVIVPKQARAGYTF.

The chain recombines TRBV9 with TRBJ1-1; 10 bases fit TRBD1. The ends lost 4 bases at V and 4 bases at J; junction bases unmatched: 7. This CDR3 region has 15 residues. Per germline, CDR1 SGDLS and CDR2 YYNGEE. The CDR3 nucleotides read TGTGCCAGCAGCAGCCGGGACAGGGGTGTCACTGAAGCTTTCTTT. Its translation is CASSSRDRGVTEAFF. The variable domain in full, with the rest retrieved from reference TRBV9 and TRBJ1-1, is DSGVTQTPKHLITATGQRVTLRCSPRSGDLSVYWYQQSLDQGLQFLIQYYNGEERAKGNILERFSAQQFPDLHSELNLSSLELGDSALYFCASSSRDRGVTEAFFGQGTRLTVV.

The gene calls are TRBV28 and TRBJ1-1; TRBD1 might be the D (5 bases). Trimming took off 6 bases at V and 0 bases at J, with 8 bases between the two ends. The CDR3 loop spans 13 amino acids. CDR1 and CDR2 from the germline V gene are MDHEN and SYDVKM. The CDR3 region has the DNA TGTGCCAGCAGCGGACAACTGAACACTGAAGCTTTCTTT. Protein product: CASSGQLNTEAFF.

The chain is built from TRBV5-1 and TRBJ2-7; D unresolved. This CDR3 is 14 amino acids long. Trimming removed 1 base at V and 0 bases at J, with 8 bases between. Per the germline V gene, CDR1 is SGHRS and CDR2 is YFSETQ. The CDR3 nucleotides read TGCGCCAGCAGCTTGCATTCATCCTCCTACGAGCAGTACTTC. It translates to CASSLHSSSYEQYF.

V gene TRBV6-1 combines with J gene TRBJ2-1; D not certain. V lost 2 bases to trimming and J lost 10 bases, with 12 bases between them. Germline V lookup: CDR1 MNHNS, CDR2 SASEGT. The CDR3 length is 13 residues. DNA for the CDR3: TGTGCCAGCAGTGAAAATTCTGTCGGGGAGCAGTTCTTC. Amino acids: CASSENSVGEQFF.

This chain joins TRBV9 and TRBJ2-5; D might be TRBD1 (6 bases). CDR3 length: 17 amino acids. CDR1 and CDR2 from the germline V gene are SGDLS and YYNGEE. V was trimmed by 3 bases and J by 2 bases, leaving 20 bases between them. The CDR3 coding sequence is TGTGCCAGCAGCGCAACCGGATCATGGACAGCACAAGAGACCCAGTACTTC. It encodes CASSATGSWTAQETQYF.

The chain links TRBV28 to TRBJ1-2; D is uncertain. In germline, CDR1 is MDHEN, CDR2 SYDVKM. The CDR3 has 16 amino acids. Trimming took off 6 bases at V and 6 bases at J, with 23 bases between the two ends. CDR3 DNA: TGTGCCAGCAGGCCCCCTTTGGTCGGGATGATGAATGGCTACACCTTC. It encodes CASRPPLVGMMNGYTF.